Reported below is one TCR beta chain. Generated by immunoSEQ multiplex PCR, the TCRdb table keeps only in-frame clones and is missing some. Among tens of thousands of clones listed, roughly 95% were seen once. The data derive from a study of T cells after posttransplantation cyclophosphamide. The specimen was PBMCs. The receptor was isolated from a woman in her thirties in good health and a related stem cell transplant donor.

As DNA, the CDR3 is TGTGCCAGCAGCTTAGCAAGGGGGGCCTCGGTTGGGGCCAACGTCCTGACTTTC. Encoded protein: CASSLARGASVGANVLTF. This sequence joins TRBV7-9 and TRBJ2-6; D could derive from TRBD1 or TRBD2 (6 bases each). V was pared by 0 bases and J by 3 bases, with 15 bases between. The V gene's germline CDR1 is SEHNR and CDR2 FQNEAQ (reference sequence). The CDR3 length is 18 residues.